This TCR beta chain was found in a study of monozygotic twins with inflammatory bowel disease. Whole blood that had not undergone T cell sorting provided the isolated total RNA. Per the germline V gene, CDR1 is LNHDA and CDR2 is SQIVND (reference sequence). This CDR3 comprises 13 residues. TCRdb re-called the 5' RACE reads; every CDR3 protein appears as one record, without DNA. Recorded for this sample: roughly 200,000 distinct CDR3 sequences. The J gene is TRBJ2-7, the V gene TRBV19. This receptor was identified in a human donor with ulcerative colitis or Crohn's disease, or a healthy co-twin of an affected twin (not recorded which). The specimen was blood. CDR3 in amino acids: CASSIGRSSGQYF.